Listed below are T cell receptor beta chains from one sample, sequenced in a study of blood T cell repertoires in COVID-19. Assay used: immunoSEQ multiplex PCR; TCRdb lists only in-frame clones, some missing. The table lists 250,000 or so clones, more than 85% of them singletons. Sample: PBMCs or T cells enriched from blood (not recorded which). The receptors here all came from a woman aged 45-59 years who had recovered from COVID-19. CDR3s include the opening cysteine and the closing phenylalanine or tryptophan. The order of the fields is J gene, clone size, V gene, CDR3 protein. Clone sizes are given selectively: once, few, many, or a class where the clone is expanded.

>TRBJ2-2|many|TRBV5-1
CASSLGTGRLFF
>TRBJ2-7|.|TRBV28
CASSLYLAGSSYEQYF
>TRBJ2-1|.|TRBV2
CASSEDWEDPYNEQFF
>TRBJ2-1|.|TRBV7-9
CASSLTTAGNEQFF
>TRBJ1-3|.|TRBV28
CASSSTQGSGNTIYF
>TRBJ1-1|once|TRBV28
CASSFWGGITEAFF
>TRBJ2-3|.|TRBV14
CASSPQRATDTQYF
>TRBJ2-5|few|TRBV19
CASSNPDRVYETQYF
>TRBJ2-7|.|TRBV6-5
CASSSRGGPSYEQYF
>TRBJ2-5|.|TRBV2
CASRDRGHRETQYF
>TRBJ1-6|.|TRBV4-3
CASSQERGRTSPLHF
>TRBJ1-1|.|TRBV2
CASSELESPGEAFF
>TRBJ2-7|.|TRBV18
CASSPGQGNEQYF
>TRBJ2-2|once|TRBV9
CASSFRVLAGEVGGELFF
>TRBJ1-2|.|TRBV25-1
CASSGTRGGAGYGYTF
>TRBJ2-1|.|TRBV6-1
CASSEPRLAGGSNEQFF
>TRBJ2-1|.|TRBV19
CASLQSGGLRRFTYNEQFF
>TRBJ2-7|.|TRBV5-8
CASSRRQGASEQYF
>TRBJ2-7|.|TRBV18
CASSPVAGNYEQYF
>TRBJ2-7|.|TRBV6-2/TRBV6-3
CASSYSTWGPYEQYF
>TRBJ2-7|.|TRBV6-5
CASSPLTGDNYEQYF
>TRBJ1-2|.|TRBV29-1
CSGHRGGGYTF
>TRBJ2-6|once|TRBV30
CAWKRVGISGANVLTF
>TRBJ2-1|once|TRBV29-1
CSVEGTSVWGEQFF
>TRBJ2-7|.|TRBV4-2
CASSPGQGAAYEQYF
>TRBJ1-5|once|TRBV30
CAWSGEGFSNQPQHF
>TRBJ1-1|.|TRBV30
CAWSLSGATEAFF
>TRBJ1-5|many|TRBV4-1
CASSQEPYRSTQPQHF
>TRBJ1-1|.|TRBV20-1
CSVATDTAFF